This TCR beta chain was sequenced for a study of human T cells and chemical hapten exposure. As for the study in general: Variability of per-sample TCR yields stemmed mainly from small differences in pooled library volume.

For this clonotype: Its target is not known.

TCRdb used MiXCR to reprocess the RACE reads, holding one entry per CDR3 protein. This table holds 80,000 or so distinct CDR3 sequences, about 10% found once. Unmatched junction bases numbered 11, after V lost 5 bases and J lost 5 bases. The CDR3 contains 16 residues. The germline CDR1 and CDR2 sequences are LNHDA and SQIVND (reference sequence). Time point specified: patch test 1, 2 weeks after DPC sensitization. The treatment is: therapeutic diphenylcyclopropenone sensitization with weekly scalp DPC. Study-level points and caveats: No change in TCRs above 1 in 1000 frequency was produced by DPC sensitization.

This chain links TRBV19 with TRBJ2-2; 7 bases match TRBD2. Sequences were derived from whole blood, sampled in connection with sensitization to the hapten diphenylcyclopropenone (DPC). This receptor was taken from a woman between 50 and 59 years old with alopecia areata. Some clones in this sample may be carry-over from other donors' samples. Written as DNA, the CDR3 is TGTGCCAGTAGTGATTTCTACGCGGGAGAGACCGGGGAGCTGTTTTTT. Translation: CASSDFYAGETGELFF.